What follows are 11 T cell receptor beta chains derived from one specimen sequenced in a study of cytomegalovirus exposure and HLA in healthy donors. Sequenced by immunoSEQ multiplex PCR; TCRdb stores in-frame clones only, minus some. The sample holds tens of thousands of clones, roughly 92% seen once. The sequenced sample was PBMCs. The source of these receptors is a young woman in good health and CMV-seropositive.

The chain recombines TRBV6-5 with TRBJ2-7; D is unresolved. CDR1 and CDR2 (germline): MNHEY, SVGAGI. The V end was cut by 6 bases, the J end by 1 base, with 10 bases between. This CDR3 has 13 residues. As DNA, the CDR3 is TGTGCCAGCAGCCCTGACATTTCCTACGAGCAGTACTTC. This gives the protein CASSPDISYEQYF.

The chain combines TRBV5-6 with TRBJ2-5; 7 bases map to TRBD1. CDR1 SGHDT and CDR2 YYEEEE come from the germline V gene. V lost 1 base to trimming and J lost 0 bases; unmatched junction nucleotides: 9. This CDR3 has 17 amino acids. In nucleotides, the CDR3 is TGTGCCAGCAGCTTGTTACCCGGGACAGTGAACCAAGAGACCCAGTACTTC. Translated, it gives CASSLLPGTVNQETQYF.

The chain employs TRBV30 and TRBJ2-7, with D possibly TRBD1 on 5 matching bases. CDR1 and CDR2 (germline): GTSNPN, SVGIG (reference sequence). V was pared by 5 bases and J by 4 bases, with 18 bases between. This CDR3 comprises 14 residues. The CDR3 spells CAWASPSTVYEQYF. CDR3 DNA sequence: TGTGCCTGGGCTTCTCCTTCGACAGTTTACGAGCAGTACTTC.

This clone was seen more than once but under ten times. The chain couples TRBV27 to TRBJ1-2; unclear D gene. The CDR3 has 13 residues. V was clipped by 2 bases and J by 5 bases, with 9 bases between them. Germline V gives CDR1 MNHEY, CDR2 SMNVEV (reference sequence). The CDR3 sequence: CASSLEGSYGYTF. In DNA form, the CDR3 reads TGTGCCAGCAGTTTAGAGGGATCGTATGGCTACACCTTC.

The CDR3 region is CASSAAGTPFGQYF. CDR3 DNA: TGTGCCAGCAGCGCCGCCGGGACACCCTTTGGGCAGTACTTC. The chain employs TRBV13 and TRBJ2-7, with D possibly matching TRBD1 (6 bases). Trimming took off 5 bases at V and 9 bases at J, with 20 bases between the two ends. Per the germline V gene, CDR1 is PRHDT and CDR2 is FYEKMQ (reference sequence). The CDR3 spans 14 residues.

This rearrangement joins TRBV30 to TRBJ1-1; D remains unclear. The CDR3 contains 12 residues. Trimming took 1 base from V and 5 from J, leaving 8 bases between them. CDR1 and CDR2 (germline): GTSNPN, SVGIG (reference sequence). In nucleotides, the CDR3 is TGTGCCTGGAGTGATGCGGGAACTGAAGCTTTCTTT. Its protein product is CAWSDAGTEAFF.

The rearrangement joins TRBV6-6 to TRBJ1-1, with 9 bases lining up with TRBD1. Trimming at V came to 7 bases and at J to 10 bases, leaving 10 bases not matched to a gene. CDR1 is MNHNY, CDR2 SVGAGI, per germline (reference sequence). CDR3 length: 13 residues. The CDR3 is CASTINRGQGAFF. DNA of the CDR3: TGTGCCAGCACCATTAACAGGGGGCAGGGAGCTTTCTTT.

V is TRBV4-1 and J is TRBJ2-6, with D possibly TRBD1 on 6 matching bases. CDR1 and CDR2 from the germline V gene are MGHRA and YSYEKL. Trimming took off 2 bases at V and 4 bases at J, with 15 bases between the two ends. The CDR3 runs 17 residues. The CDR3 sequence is CASSQTRTAPGANVLTF. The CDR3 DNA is TGCGCCAGCAGCCAAACTCGGACAGCCCCCGGGGCCAACGTCCTGACTTTC.

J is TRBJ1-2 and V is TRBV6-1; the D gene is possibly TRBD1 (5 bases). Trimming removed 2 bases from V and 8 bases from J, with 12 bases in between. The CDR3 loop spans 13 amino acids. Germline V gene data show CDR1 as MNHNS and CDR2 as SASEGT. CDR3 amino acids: CASSERGVGGYTF. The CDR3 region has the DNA TGTGCCAGCAGTGAAAGGGGCGTGGGAGGCTACACCTTC.

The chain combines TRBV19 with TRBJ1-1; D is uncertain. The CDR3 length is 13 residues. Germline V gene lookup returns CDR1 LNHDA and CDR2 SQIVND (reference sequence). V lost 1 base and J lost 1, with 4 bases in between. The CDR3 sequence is CASSIVWNTEAFF. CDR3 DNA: TGTGCCAGTAGTATAGTATGGAACACTGAAGCTTTCTTT.

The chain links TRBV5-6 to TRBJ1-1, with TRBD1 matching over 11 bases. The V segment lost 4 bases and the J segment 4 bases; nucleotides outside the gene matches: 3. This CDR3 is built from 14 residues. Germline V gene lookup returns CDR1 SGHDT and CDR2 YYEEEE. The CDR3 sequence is CASSQDRGLTEAFF. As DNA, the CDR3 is TGTGCCAGCAGCCAGGACAGGGGGCTCACTGAAGCTTTCTTT.